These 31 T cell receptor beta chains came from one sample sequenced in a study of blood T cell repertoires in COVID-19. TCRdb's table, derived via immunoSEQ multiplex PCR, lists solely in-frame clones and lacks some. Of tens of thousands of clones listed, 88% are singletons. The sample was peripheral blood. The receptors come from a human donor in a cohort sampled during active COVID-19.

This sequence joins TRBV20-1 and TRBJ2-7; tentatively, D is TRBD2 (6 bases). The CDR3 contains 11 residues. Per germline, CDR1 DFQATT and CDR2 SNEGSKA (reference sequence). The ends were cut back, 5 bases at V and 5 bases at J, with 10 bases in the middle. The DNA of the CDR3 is TGCAGTGCTGCGGGACCTCACGAGCAGTACTTC. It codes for CSAAGPHEQYF.

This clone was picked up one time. The CDR3 DNA sequence: TGTGCCAGCAGTTGGGGACTAGGGAGGAGCAATGAGCAGTTCTTC. Translation gives CASSWGLGRSNEQFF. The V and J genes are TRBV6-5 and TRBJ2-1; 8 positions match TRBD2. The CDR3 length is 15 residues. CDR1 is MNHEY and CDR2 is SVGAGI in the germline V gene. Losses at the gene ends were 4 bases for V and 6 bases for J; bases not matched to a gene: 8.

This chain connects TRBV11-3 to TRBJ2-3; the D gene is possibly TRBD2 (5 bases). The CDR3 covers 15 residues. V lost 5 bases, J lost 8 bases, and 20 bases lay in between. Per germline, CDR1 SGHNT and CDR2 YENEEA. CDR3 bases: TGTGCCAGCAGCATTGGAGTTGCGGCTGCGGGTACGCAGTATTTT. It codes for CASSIGVAAAGTQYF.

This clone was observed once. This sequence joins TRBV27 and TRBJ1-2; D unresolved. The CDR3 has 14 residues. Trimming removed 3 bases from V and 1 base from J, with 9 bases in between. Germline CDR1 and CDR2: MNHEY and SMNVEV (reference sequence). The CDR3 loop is CASSFGLSNYGYTF. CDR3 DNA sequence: TGTGCCAGCAGTTTTGGGCTAAGTAACTATGGCTACACCTTC.

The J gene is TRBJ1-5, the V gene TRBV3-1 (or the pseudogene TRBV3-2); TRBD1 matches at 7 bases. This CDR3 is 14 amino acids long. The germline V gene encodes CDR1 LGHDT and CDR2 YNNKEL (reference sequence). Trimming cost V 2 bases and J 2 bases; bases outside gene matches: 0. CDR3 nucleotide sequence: TGTGCCAGCAGCCAACAGGGGGGCAATCAGCCCCAGCATTTT. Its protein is CASSQQGGNQPQHF.

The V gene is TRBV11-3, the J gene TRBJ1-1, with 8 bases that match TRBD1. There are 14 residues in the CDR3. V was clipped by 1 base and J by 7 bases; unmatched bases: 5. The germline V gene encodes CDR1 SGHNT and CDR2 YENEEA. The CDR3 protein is CASSLGQGALEAFF. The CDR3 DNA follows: TGTGCCAGCAGCTTAGGGCAGGGGGCTCTTGAAGCTTTCTTT.

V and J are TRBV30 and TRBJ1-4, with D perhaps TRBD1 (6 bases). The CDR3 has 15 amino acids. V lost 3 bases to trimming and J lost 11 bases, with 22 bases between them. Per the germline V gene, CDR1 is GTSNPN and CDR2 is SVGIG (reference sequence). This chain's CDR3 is CAWSPGRGGVEKLFF. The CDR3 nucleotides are TGTGCCTGGAGCCCTGGGAGGGGGGGAGTGGAGAAACTGTTTTTT.

CDR3 protein: CASTAGAGTEAFF. CDR3 nucleotide sequence: TGTGCCAGCACTGCGGGCGCGGGCACTGAAGCTTTCTTT. The chain has TRBV2 and TRBJ1-1; unclear D gene. V was pared by 7 bases and J by 4 bases, with 13 bases between. The CDR3 contains 13 residues. CDR1 and CDR2 from the germline V gene are SNHLY and FYNNEI.

DNA for the CDR3: TGTGCCAGCAGCTTCACTAGCGGAGGGGTGGGTGAGCAGTTCTTC. Amino acids: CASSFTSGGVGEQFF. The rearrangement joins TRBV14 to TRBJ2-1; 8 nucleotides match TRBD2. This CDR3 comprises 15 residues. The V gene's germline CDR1 is SGHDN and CDR2 FVKESK. J lost 9 bases, V lost 5 bases, and 12 bases had no gene match. Using reference TRBV14 and TRBJ2-1 for the parts outside the CDR3, the full variable domain is EAGVTQFPSHSVIEKGQTVTLRCDPISGHDNLYWYRRVMGKEIKFLLHFVKESKQDESGMPNNRFLAERTGGTYSTLKVQPAELEDSGVYFCASSFTSGGVGEQFFGPGTRLTVL.

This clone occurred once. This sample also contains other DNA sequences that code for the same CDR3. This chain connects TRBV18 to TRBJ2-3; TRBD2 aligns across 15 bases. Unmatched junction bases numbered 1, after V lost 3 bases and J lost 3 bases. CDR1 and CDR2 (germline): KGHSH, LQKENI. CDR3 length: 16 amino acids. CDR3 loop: CASSPGTSGRTDTQYF. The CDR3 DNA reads TGTGCCAGCTCACCGGGGACTAGCGGGAGGACAGATACGCAGTATTTT. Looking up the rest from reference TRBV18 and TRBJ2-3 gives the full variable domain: NAGVMQNPRHLVRRRGQEARLRCSPMKGHSHVYWYRQLPEEGLKFMVYLQKENIIDESGMPKERFSAEFPKEGPSILRIQQVVRGDSAAYFCASSPGTSGRTDTQYFGPGTRLTVL.

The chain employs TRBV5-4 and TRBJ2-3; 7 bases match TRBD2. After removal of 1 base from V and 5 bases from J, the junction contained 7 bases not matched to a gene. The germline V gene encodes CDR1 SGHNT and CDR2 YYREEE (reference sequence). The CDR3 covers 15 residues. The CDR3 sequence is CASSLSRGVEDTQYF. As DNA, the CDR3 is TGTGCCAGCAGCTTGTCTCGGGGGGTGGAAGATACGCAGTATTTT.

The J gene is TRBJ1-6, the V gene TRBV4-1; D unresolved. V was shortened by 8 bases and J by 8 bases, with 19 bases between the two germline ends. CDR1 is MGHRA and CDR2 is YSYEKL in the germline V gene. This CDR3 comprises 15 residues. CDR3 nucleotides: TGCGCCAGCCGAGCGGCCGGGCCAGGCTATTCACCCCTCCACTTT. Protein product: CASRAAGPGYSPLHF.

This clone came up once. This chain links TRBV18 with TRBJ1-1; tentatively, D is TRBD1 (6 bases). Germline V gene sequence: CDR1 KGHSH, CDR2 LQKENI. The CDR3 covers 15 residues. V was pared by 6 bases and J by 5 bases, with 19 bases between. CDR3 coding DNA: TGTGCCAGCTCTCCCCTGGGAACAGGGCGGACTGAAGCTTTCTTT. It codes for CASSPLGTGRTEAFF.

CDR3 loop: CASSNVGRQALTSTDTQYF. The CDR3 DNA is TGTGCCAGCAGCAACGTGGGGAGACAGGCGCTAACTAGCACAGATACGCAGTATTTT. The chain links TRBV14 to TRBJ2-3; D might be TRBD1 (6 bases). With 5 bases removed from V and 0 bases from J, the gap between germline ends came to 24 bases. Germline V gene data show CDR1 as SGHDN and CDR2 as FVKESK. CDR3 length equals 19 residues.

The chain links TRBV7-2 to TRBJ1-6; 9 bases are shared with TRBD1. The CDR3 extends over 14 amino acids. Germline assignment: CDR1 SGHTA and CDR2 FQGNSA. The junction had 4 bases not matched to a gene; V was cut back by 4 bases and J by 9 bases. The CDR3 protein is CASSSGQGSSPLHF. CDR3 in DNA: TGTGCCAGCAGCTCCGGACAGGGGAGTTCACCCCTCCACTTT.

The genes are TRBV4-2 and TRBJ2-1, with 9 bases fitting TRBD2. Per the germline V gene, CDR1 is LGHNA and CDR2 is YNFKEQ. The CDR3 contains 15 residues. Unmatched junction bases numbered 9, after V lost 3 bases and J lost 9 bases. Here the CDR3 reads CASSQSASGKGEQFF. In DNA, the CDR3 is TGTGCCAGCAGCCAGTCTGCTAGCGGGAAGGGTGAGCAGTTCTTC.

This CDR3 is CASSLATGTRVNNEQFF. CDR3 nucleotides: TGTGCCAGCAGCTTAGCTACCGGGACTAGAGTTAACAATGAGCAGTTCTTC. The chain joins TRBV11-2 to TRBJ2-1, with TRBD2 identical over 8 bases. Germline CDR1 and CDR2: SGHAT and FQNNGV. The V segment lost 1 base and the J segment 5 bases; nucleotides outside the gene matches: 10. The CDR3 length is 17 residues.

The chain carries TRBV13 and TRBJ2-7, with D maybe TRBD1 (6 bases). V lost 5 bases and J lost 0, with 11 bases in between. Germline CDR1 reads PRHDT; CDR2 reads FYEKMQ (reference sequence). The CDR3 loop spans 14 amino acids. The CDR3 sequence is CASSRTATSYEQYF. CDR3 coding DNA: TGTGCCAGCAGCCGGACAGCAACCTCCTACGAGCAGTACTTC.

The CDR3 bases are TGTGCCAGCAGTTTGTCGTGGCCAAATTCCGGGAGGACTTACCTCTACGAGCAGTACTTC. This codes for CASSLSWPNSGRTYLYEQYF. This rearrangement joins TRBV27 to TRBJ2-7; 7 bases fit TRBD2. Losses at the gene ends were 3 bases for V and 3 bases for J; bases not matched to a gene: 23. Germline V CDR1 and CDR2: MNHEY, SMNVEV (reference sequence). This CDR3 region has 20 residues.

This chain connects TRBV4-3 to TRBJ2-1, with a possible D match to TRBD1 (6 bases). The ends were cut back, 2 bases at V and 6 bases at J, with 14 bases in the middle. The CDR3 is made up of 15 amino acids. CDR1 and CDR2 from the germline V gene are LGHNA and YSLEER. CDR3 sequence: CASSQRTTGANEQFF. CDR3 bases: TGCGCCAGCAGCCAAAGAACGACAGGTGCCAATGAGCAGTTCTTC.

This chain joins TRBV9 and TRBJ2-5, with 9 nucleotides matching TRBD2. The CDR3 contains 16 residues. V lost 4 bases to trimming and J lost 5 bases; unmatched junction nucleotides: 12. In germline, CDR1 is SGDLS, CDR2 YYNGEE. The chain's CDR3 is CASSRRLTSGPETQYF. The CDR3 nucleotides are TGTGCCAGCAGCCGCCGCCTGACTAGCGGTCCGGAGACCCAGTACTTC.

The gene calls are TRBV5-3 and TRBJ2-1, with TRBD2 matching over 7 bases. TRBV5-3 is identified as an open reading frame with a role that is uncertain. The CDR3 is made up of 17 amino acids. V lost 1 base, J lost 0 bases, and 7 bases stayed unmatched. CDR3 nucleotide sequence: TGTGCCAGAAGCTTGCCTGGGCGCGGGAGCTCCTACAATGAGCAGTTCTTC. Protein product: CARSLPGRGSSYNEQFF.

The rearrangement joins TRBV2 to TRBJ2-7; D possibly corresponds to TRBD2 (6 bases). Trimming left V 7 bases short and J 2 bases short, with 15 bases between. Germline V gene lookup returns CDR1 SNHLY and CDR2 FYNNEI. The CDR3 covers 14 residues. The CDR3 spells CASTWEVPPYEQYF. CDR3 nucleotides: TGTGCCAGCACCTGGGAGGTCCCCCCCTACGAGCAGTACTTC.

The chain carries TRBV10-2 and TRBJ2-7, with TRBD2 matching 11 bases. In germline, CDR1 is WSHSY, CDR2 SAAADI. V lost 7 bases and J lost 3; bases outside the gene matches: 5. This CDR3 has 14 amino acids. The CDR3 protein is CASKSSGGFYEQYF. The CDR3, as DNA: TGCGCCAGCAAATCTAGCGGGGGGTTCTACGAGCAGTACTTC.

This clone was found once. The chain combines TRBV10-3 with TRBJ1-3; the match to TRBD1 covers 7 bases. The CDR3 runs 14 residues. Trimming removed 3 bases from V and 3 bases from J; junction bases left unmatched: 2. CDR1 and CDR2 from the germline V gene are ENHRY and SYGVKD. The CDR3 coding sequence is TGTGCCATCAGTGATCAGGGGGTTGGAAACACCATATATTTT. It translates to CAISDQGVGNTIYF.

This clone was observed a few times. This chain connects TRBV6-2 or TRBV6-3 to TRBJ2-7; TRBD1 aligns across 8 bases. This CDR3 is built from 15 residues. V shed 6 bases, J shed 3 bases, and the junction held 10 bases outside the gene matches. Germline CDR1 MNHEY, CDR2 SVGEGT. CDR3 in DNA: TGTGCCAGCAGGCCTTCGCGCACAGGGGGCTACGAGCAGTACTTC. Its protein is CASRPSRTGGYEQYF.

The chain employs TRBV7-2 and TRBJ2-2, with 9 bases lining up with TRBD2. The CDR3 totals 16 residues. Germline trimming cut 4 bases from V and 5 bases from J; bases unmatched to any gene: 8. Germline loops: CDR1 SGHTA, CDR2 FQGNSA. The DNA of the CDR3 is TGTGCCAGCAGCTCCCCCGCTAGCGGGACGACCGGGGAGCTGTTTTTT. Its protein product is CASSSPASGTTGELFF.

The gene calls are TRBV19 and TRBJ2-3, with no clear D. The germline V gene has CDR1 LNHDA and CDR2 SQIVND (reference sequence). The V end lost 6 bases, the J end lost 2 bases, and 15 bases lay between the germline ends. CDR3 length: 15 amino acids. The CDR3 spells CASSDRQMITDTQYF. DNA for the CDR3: TGTGCCAGTAGCGACCGACAAATGATCACAGATACGCAGTATTTT.

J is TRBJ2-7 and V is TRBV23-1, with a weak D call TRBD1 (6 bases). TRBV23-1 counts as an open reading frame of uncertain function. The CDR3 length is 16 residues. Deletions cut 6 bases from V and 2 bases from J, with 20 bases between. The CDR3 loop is CASSPTPTGLPYEQYF. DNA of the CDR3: TGCGCCAGCAGCCCCACTCCGACAGGCCTGCCCTACGAGCAGTACTTC.

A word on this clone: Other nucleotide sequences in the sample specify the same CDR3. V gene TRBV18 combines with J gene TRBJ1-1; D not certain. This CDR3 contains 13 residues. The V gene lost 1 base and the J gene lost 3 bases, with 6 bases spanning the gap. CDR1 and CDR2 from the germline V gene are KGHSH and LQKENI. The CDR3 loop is CASSPRTDTEAFF. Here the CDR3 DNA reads TGTGCCAGCTCACCACGAACTGACACTGAAGCTTTCTTT.

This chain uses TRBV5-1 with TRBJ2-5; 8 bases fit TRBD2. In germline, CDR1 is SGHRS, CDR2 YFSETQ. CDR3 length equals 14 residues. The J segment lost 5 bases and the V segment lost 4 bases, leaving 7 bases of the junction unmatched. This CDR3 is CASSISGSRETQYF. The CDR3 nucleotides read TGCGCCAGCAGCATCAGCGGGAGTCGGGAGACCCAGTACTTC.